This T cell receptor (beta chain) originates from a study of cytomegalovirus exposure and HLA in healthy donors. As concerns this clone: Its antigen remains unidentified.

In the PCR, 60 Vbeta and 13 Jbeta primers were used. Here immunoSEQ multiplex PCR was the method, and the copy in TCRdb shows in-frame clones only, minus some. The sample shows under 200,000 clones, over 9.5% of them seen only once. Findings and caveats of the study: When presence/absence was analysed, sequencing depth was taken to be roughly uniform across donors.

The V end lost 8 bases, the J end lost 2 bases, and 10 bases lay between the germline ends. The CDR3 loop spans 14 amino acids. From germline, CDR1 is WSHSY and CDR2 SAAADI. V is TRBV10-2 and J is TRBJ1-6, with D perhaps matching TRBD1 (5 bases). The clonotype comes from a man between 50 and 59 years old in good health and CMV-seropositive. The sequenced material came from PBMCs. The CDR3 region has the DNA TGCGCCAGCTCGGAGGGGCCCTATAATTCACCCCTCCACTTT. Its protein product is CASSEGPYNSPLHF.